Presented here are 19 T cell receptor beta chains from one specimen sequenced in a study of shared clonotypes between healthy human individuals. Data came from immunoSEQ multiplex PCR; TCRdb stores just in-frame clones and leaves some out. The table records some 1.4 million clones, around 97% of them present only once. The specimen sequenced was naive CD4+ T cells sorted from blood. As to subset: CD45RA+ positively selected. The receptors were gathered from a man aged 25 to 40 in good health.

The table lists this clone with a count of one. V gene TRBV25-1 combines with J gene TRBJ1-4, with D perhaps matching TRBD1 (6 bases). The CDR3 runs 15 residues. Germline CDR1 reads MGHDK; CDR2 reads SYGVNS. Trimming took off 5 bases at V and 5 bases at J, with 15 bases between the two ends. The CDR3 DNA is TGTGCCAGCAGTCCCCGCTTGGGGGCCAATGAAAAACTGTTTTTT. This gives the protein CASSPRLGANEKLFF. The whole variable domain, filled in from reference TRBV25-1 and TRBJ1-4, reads EADIYQTPRYLVIGTGKKITLECSQTMGHDKMYWYQQDPGMELHLIHYSYGVNSTEKGDLSSESTVSRIRTEHFPLTLESARPSHTSQYLCASSPRLGANEKLFFGSGTQLSVL.

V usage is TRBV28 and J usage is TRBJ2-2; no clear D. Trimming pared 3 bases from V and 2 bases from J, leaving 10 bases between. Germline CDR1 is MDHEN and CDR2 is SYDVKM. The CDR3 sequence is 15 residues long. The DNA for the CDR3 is TGTGCCAGCAGTTTGCCGGGTCCCAACACCGGGGAGCTGTTTTTT. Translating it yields CASSLPGPNTGELFF.

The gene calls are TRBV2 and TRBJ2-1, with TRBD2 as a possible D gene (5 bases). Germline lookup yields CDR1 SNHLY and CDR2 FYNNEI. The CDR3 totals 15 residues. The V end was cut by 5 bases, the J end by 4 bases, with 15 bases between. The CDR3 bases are TGTGCCAGCAGTCAAGACATTTCGGGATACAATGAGCAGTTCTTC. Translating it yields CASSQDISGYNEQFF.

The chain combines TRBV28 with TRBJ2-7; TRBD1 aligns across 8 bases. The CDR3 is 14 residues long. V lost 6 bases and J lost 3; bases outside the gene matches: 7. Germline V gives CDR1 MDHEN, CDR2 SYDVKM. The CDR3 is CASRPTGGIYEQYF. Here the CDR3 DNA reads TGTGCCAGCAGGCCTACAGGGGGGATCTACGAGCAGTACTTC.

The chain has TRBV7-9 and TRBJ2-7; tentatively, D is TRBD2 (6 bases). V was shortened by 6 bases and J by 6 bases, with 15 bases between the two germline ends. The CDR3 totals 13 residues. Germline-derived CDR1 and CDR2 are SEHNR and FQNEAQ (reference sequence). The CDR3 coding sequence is TGTGCCAGCAGATTAAACACCGGGGGCGAGCAGTACTTC. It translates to CASRLNTGGEQYF. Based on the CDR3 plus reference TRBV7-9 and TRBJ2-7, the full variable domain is DTGVSQNPRHKITKRGQNVTFRCDPISEHNRLYWYRQTLGQGPEFLTYFQNEAQLEKSRLLSDRFSAERPKGSFSTLEIQRTEQGDSAMYLCASRLNTGGEQYFGPGTRLTVT.

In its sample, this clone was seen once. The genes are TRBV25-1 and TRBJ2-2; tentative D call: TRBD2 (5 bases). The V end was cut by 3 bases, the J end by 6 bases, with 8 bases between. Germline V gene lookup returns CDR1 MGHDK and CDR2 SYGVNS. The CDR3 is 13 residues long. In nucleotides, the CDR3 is TGTGCCAGCAGTGATACCGGGGCCGGGGAGCTGTTTTTT. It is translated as CASSDTGAGELFF.

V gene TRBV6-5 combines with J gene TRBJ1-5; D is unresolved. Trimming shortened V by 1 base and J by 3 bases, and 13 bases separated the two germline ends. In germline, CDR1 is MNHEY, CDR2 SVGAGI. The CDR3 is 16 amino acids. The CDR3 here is CASSYYLREDNQPQHF. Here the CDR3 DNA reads TGTGCCAGCAGTTACTACCTTCGCGAAGACAATCAGCCCCAGCATTTT.

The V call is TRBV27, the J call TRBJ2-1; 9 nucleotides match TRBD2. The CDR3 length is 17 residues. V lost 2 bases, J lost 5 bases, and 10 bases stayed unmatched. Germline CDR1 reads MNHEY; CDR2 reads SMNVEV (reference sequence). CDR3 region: CASSLMGIAGENNEQFF. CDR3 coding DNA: TGTGCCAGCAGTTTAATGGGAATAGCGGGAGAGAACAATGAGCAGTTCTTC.

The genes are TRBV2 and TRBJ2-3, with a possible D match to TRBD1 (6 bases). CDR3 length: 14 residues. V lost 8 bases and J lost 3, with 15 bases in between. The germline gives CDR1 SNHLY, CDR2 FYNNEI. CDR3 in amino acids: CASSQGTRTDTQYF. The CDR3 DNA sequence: TGTGCCAGCTCCCAGGGGACCAGGACAGATACGCAGTATTTT.

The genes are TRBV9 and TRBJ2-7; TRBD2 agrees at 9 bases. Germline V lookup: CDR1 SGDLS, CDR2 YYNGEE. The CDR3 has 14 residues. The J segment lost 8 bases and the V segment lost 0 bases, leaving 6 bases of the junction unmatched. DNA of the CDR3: TGTGCCAGCAGCGTAGAACCCGGACTAGCGCAGCAGTACTTC. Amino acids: CASSVEPGLAQQYF.

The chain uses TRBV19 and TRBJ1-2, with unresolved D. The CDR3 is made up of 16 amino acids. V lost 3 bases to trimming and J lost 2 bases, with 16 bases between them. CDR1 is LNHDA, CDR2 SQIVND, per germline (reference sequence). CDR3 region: CASSIGSALPNYGYTF. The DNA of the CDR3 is TGTGCCAGTAGTATCGGCAGTGCTCTCCCCAACTATGGCTACACCTTC.

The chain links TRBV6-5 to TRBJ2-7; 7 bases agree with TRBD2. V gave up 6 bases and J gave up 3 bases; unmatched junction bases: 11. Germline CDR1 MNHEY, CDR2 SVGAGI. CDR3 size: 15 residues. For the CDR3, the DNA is TGTGCCAGCAGGCCTATTCTAGCGGACAACTACGAGCAGTACTTC. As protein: CASRPILADNYEQYF.

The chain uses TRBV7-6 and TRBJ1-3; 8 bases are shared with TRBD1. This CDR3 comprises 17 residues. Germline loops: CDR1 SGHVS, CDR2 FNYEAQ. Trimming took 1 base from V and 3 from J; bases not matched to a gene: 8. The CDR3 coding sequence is TGTGCCAGCAGCTTAGTCGCCGGACAGGGCCTTGGAAACACCATATATTTT. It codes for CASSLVAGQGLGNTIYF. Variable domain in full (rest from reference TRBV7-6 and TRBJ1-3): GAGVSQSPRYKVTKRGQDVALRCDPISGHVSLYWYRQALGQGPEFLTYFNYEAQQDKSGLPNDRFSAERPEGSISTLTIQRTEQRDSAMYRCASSLVAGQGLGNTIYFGEGSWLTVV.

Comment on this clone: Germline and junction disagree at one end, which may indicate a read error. The CDR3 nucleotides are TGTGCCAGCAGCCGGGGACAGGGGGCATCTGAGGCTTTCTTT. Translating gives CASSRGQGASEAFF. The chain has TRBV7-6 and TRBJ1-1, with 12 bases aligning to TRBD1. Germline lookup yields CDR1 SGHVS and CDR2 FNYEAQ. CDR3 length: 14 residues.

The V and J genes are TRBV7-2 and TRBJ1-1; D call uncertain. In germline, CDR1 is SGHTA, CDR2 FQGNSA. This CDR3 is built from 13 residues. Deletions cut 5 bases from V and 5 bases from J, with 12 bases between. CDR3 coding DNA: TGTGCCAGCAGCAAAGCCGTTGAGACTGAAGCTTTCTTT. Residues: CASSKAVETEAFF.

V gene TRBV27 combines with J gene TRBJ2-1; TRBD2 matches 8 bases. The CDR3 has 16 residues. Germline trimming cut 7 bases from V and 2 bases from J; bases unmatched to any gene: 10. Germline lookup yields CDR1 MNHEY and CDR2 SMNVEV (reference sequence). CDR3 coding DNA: TGTGCCAGCAACAGCGGGAGTTTTGTCGCCTACAATGAGCAGTTCTTC. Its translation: CASNSGSFVAYNEQFF.

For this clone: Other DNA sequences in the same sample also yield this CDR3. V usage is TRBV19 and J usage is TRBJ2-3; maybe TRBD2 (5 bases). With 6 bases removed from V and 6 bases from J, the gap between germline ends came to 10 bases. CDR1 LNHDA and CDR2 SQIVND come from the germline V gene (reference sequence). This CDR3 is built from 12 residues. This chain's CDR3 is CASRGLADTQYF. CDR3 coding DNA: TGTGCCAGTAGAGGACTGGCGGATACGCAGTATTTT.

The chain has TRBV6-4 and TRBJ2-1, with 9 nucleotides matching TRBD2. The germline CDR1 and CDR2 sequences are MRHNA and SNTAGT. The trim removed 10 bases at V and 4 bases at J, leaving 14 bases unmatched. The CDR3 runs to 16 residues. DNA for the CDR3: TGTGCCACCAGCCCCTTAGCGGGAGTTGGATACAATGAGCAGTTCTTC. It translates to CATSPLAGVGYNEQFF.

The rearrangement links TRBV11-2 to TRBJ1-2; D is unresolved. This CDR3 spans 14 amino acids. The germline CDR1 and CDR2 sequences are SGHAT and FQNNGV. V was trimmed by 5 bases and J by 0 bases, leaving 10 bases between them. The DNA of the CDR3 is TGTGCCAGCAGCCCCCTGGGTACTAACTATGGCTACACCTTC. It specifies CASSPLGTNYGYTF.